This T cell receptor beta chain was captured by sequencing in a study of Ad26.COV2.S vaccination and SARS-CoV-2 variants. Study conclusions and caveats: Vaccine recipients and placebo recipients showed similar non-spike TCR breadth. Breadth and depth estimates from TCRs may understate total T cell responses. Spike-specific CD8+ and CD4+ T cell responses reportedly showed substantial breadth after vaccination. Vaccinees displayed broader spike-specific TCR repertoires than placebo recipients.

Sequencing used immunoSEQ multiplex PCR; TCRdb keeps in-frame clones, though not all of them. The sample comprises over 110,000 clones, more than 80% of which are singletons, and 4.5% to 6% rests with the top ten. CDR1 MDHEN and CDR2 SYDVKM come from the germline V gene. This CDR3 region has 14 residues. V gave up 5 bases and J gave up 4 bases, with 13 bases separating them. The sample holds one count of this clone. No antigen is known for it. The source of this sequence is a human donor who had recovered from COVID-19. The chain joins TRBV28 to TRBJ2-3; D call uncertain. The material was peripheral blood, obtained after recovery from COVID-19. CDR3 DNA sequence: TGTGCCAGCAGTACGGGTGCCCGCTCAGATACGCAGTATTTT. It encodes CASSTGARSDTQYF.